This T cell receptor beta chain was recorded in a study of cytomegalovirus exposure and HLA in healthy donors. Study-level findings and limits: For most TCR sequences rarity was the rule, although some public TCRs occurred in many donors. In an earlier analysis, in some 600 donors, most V segments appeared productive either ~87% or ~30% of the time.

Regarding this clone: The antigen is unknown.

V lost 7 bases to trimming and J lost 5 bases, with 14 bases between them. Per the germline V gene, CDR1 is SQVTM and CDR2 is ANQGSEA. This CDR3 region has 12 residues. PCR used 60 Vbeta primers and 13 Jbeta primers. TCRdb's table, derived via immunoSEQ multiplex PCR, lists solely in-frame clones and lacks some. There are about 170,000 clones in the sample; around 75% occur only once, and 2.3% lies in the top ten. Sequences were obtained from PBMCs. The gene calls are TRBV29-1 and TRBJ2-5; D might be TRBD2 (6 bases). This TCR was recovered from a male donor in good health and CMV-seronegative. CDR3 sequence: CSADLGLETQYF. The CDR3 nucleotides read TGCAGCGCCGACCTGGGACTGGAGACCCAGTACTTC. The full variable domain, with the rest looked up from reference TRBV29-1 and TRBJ2-5, is SAVISQKPSRDICQRGTSLTIQCQVDSQVTMMFWYRQQPGQSLTLIATANQGSEATYESGFVIDKFPISRPNLTFSTLTVSNMSPEDSSIYLCSADLGLETQYFGPGTRLLVL.